The rows below give T cell receptor beta chains drawn from one sample of a study of radiation and T cells in renal cell carcinoma. Some clones are missing from TCRdb's copy, which holds only in-frame ones; the method was immunoSEQ multiplex PCR. The sample has 80,000 or so clones, roughly nine tenths seen once; the top ten hold roughly 5.4%. The source material was blood, sampled from a patient whose treatment included radiotherapy and nephrectomy. Receptors were obtained from a woman in her seventies with renal cell carcinoma. Each CDR3 is given without its conserved first and last residue. The order of the fields is D gene, V gene, CDR3 protein. The D gene is left open where the match is weak.

TRBD1,TRBV19,ASSEFGTGTNQPQH
TRBD1,TRBV5-1,ASSLGDRGLYNEQF
-,TRBV28,ASSQDLRGNYGYT
TRBD1,TRBV6-1,ASSELYRGAF
TRBD1,TRBV6-1,ASSETGEGNQPQH
-,TRBV27,ASSFLNTGELF
-,TRBV11-3,ASSPWDGQNTEAF
-,TRBV5-1,ASSPSRVGAEAF
TRBD1,TRBV29-1,SVPGGSYEQY
-,TRBV4-3,ASSQETNTEAF
-,TRBV19,ASSPEGRSYEQY
TRBD2,TRBV6-1,ASSEGLAGSDTQY
-,TRBV6-5,ASSRTQSTGELF
-,TRBV11-1,ASSSRGATGELF
TRBD1,TRBV19,ASIKGTGRGNTEAF
-,TRBV4-1,ASSQERQANSPLH
-,TRBV19,ASSMNGEKQY
TRBD1,TRBV28,ASSFDRDNQPQH
TRBD1,TRBV7-6,ASSQWTGTDEQY
-,TRBV11-3,ASSFSPAYNEQF
-,TRBV6-5,ASSYSSGIRNTIY
TRBD1,TRBV28,ASSGPGQGMYGELF
-,TRBV19,ASSSGRLMNTEAF
-,TRBV19,ASNLVLQANTEAF
TRBD2,TRBV7-9,ASSLLGLAAYNEQF
TRBD1,TRBV29-1,SGTGNYGYT